One sample yielded the 24 T cell receptor beta chains listed below, sequenced in a study of T cells in Graves' hyperthyroidism and ophthalmopathy. Amplification yielded TCR beta CDR3 regions, with RNA transcripts as the source. The TCR CDR3 was amplified in a first-round RT-PCR using the HTBI primer set. TCRdb re-derived calls from the multiplex PCR reads in MiXCR, one entry per CDR3 protein. This sample carries about 640,000 distinct CDR3 sequences, approximately 15% of them seen once, and the ten largest clones take 12%. What was sequenced was blood. The receptors were sampled from a woman in her 50s with Graves' ophthalmopathy.

This clonotype has at least ten counts. The V and J genes are TRBV28 and TRBJ2-3, with TRBD1 as a possible D gene (5 bases). Trimming took off 3 bases at V and 0 bases at J, with 7 bases between the two ends. Per germline, CDR1 MDHEN and CDR2 SYDVKM. The CDR3 is 14 amino acids. The CDR3 region has the DNA TGTGCCAGCAGTTTCGCAGGGAGCACAGATACGCAGTATTTT. Translating gives CASSFAGSTDTQYF. Supplemented by reference TRBV28 and TRBJ2-3, the full variable domain reads DVKVTQSSRYLVKRTGEKVFLECVQDMDHENMFWYRQDPGLGLRLIYFSYDVKMKEKGDIPEGYSVSREKKERFSLILESASTNQTSMYLCASSFAGSTDTQYFGPGTRLTVL.

This clonotype has only a few counts. A read error may explain this, as a much larger clone is one base away. Written as DNA, the CDR3 is TGTGCCAGCAGTGGACAGCGGGAGGCATACAATGAGCAGTTCTTC. As protein: CASSGQREAYNEQFF. This rearrangement joins TRBV2 to TRBJ2-1; 9 bases agree with TRBD2. Germline loops: CDR1 SNHLY, CDR2 FYNNEI. The CDR3 extends over 15 amino acids. Germline trimming cut 4 bases from V and 4 bases from J; bases unmatched to any gene: 5.

The chain combines TRBV27 with TRBJ2-7; the D call may be TRBD1 or TRBD2 (7 bases each). This CDR3 has 16 residues. The V gene's germline CDR1 is MNHEY and CDR2 SMNVEV (reference sequence). V lost 0 bases to trimming and J lost 0 bases, with 12 bases between them. CDR3 loop: CASSLSPGGASYEQYF. CDR3 DNA sequence: TGTGCCAGCAGTTTATCGCCAGGGGGGGCCTCCTACGAGCAGTACTTC.

This clonotype occurred many times. The J gene is TRBJ2-7, the V gene TRBV7-3, with D possibly TRBD2 on 6 matching bases. Germline V CDR1 and CDR2: SGHTA, FQGTGA. The CDR3 is 14 amino acids. V shed 8 bases and J shed 4 bases, with 18 bases lying between them. Written as DNA, the CDR3 is TGTGCCAGCCCCCCCGGGGAGGCCCGATACGAGCAGTACTTC. Its translation: CASPPGEARYEQYF.

The rearrangement links TRBV2 to TRBJ2-7, with TRBD1 matching over 7 bases. Germline values: CDR1 SNHLY, CDR2 FYNNEI. This CDR3 is built from 15 residues. The V and J ends lost 0 bases and 7 bases, in that order; junction bases with no gene match: 9. The CDR3 region is CASSEAPQGTREQYF. The CDR3 DNA sequence: TGTGCCAGCAGTGAAGCTCCACAGGGGACGAGGGAGCAGTACTTC.

This clonotype was counted ten times or more. The V gene is TRBV7-9, the J gene TRBJ2-3, with TRBD2 matching over 8 bases. V lost 6 bases and J lost 0; bases outside the gene matches: 11. The germline gives CDR1 SEHNR, CDR2 FQNEAQ (reference sequence). The CDR3 sequence is 17 residues long. The CDR3 sequence: CASSYPIAGTSTDTQYF. The DNA for the CDR3 is TGTGCCAGCAGTTACCCCATAGCGGGAACTAGCACAGATACGCAGTATTTT.

This clonotype was found many times. DNA for the CDR3: TGTGCCAGCAGCCCCCCCTGGGGGATGGGTGAGACCCAGTACTTC. Translation gives CASSPPWGMGETQYF. The chain joins TRBV7-2 to TRBJ2-5, with D perhaps TRBD1 or TRBD2 (5 bases each). Trimming stripped 5 bases from V and 5 bases from J, with 18 bases between. The CDR3 consists of 15 residues. Germline loops: CDR1 SGHTA, CDR2 FQGNSA.

This clonotype was counted ten times or more. The gene calls are TRBV5-6 and TRBJ2-3; no reliable D call. Deletions cut 0 bases from V and 3 bases from J, with 8 bases between. This CDR3 has 14 amino acids. The germline gives CDR1 SGHDT, CDR2 YYEEEE. CDR3 sequence: CASSLVGITDTQYF. CDR3 coding DNA: TGTGCCAGCAGCTTGGTGGGAATTACAGATACGCAGTATTTT.

In this sample, this clonotype turned up a few times. The gene calls are TRBV20-1 and TRBJ2-1, with 10 bases fitting TRBD2. The CDR3 length is 14 residues. Germline V gives CDR1 DFQATT, CDR2 SNEGSKA (reference sequence). The J segment lost 10 bases and the V segment lost 1 base, leaving 7 bases of the junction unmatched. The CDR3 sequence: CSARGTSGMGEQFF. CDR3 in DNA: TGCAGTGCTAGAGGAACTAGCGGGATGGGGGAGCAGTTCTTC.

This clonotype was seen more than once but under ten times. The chain couples TRBV19 to TRBJ2-4, with unresolved D. In germline, CDR1 is LNHDA, CDR2 SQIVND (reference sequence). V lost 3 bases and J 2 bases, leaving 8 bases between the germline ends. CDR3 length equals 14 residues. The DNA for the CDR3 is TGTGCCAGTAGTATCGTGGTTTCCAAAAACATTCAGTACTTC. Protein sequence: CASSIVVSKNIQYF.

This clonotype was detected many times. The genes are TRBV7-2 and TRBJ2-3, with 10 bases that match TRBD2. The V and J ends lost 7 bases and 3 bases, in that order; junction bases with no gene match: 4. The CDR3 covers 14 residues. Germline CDR1 and CDR2: SGHTA and FQGNSA. The CDR3 region is CASNPGLATDTQYF. CDR3 bases: TGTGCCAGCAACCCGGGACTAGCGACAGATACGCAGTATTTT.

The chain has TRBV24-1 and TRBJ1-5; D not certain. The CDR3 consists of 13 residues. Germline assignment: CDR1 KGHDR and CDR2 SFDVKD. V was trimmed by 5 bases and J by 1 base, leaving 5 bases between them. The CDR3 nucleotides are TGTGCCACCAGTGGGCAGAGCAATCAGCCCCAGCATTTT. Its translation is CATSGQSNQPQHF.

This clonotype was counted only a few times. The genes are TRBV6-2 or TRBV6-3 and TRBJ1-5, with 7 bases that match TRBD1. Germline lookup yields CDR1 MNHEY and CDR2 SVGEGT. Trimming at V came to 6 bases and at J to 5 bases, leaving 10 bases not matched to a gene. The CDR3 consists of 15 residues. CDR3 protein: CASRFGTVGYQPQHF. The CDR3 nucleotides are TGTGCCAGCAGATTCGGGACAGTGGGGTATCAGCCCCAGCATTTT.

This clonotype turned up a few times. This clone may be a read error of a much larger clone one base away. In this CDR3 the conserved last residue, phenylalanine or tryptophan, is missing, so a read error is likely. The chain has TRBV28 and TRBJ1-5; D uncertain. This CDR3 is built from 14 residues. V gave up 1 base and J gave up 0 bases, with 4 bases separating them. Germline V gene sequence: CDR1 MDHEN, CDR2 SYDVKM. The CDR3 DNA is TGTGCCAGCAGTTTATTACTTAGCAATCAGCCCCAGCATTTG. Translation gives CASSLLLSNQPQHL.

This clonotype has a count of ten or more. The rearrangement links TRBV6-2 or TRBV6-3 to TRBJ2-7; 7 positions match TRBD1. After removal of 0 bases from V and 2 bases from J, the junction contained 4 bases not matched to a gene. Germline lookup yields CDR1 MNHEY and CDR2 SVGEGT. The CDR3 consists of 15 residues. In DNA, the CDR3 is TGTGCCAGCAGTTACTCCGGGACAGCCACCTACGAGCAGTACTTC. Translating it yields CASSYSGTATYEQYF.

The table lists this clonotype with many counts. The chain uses TRBV7-6 and TRBJ2-7; TRBD1 aligns across 9 bases. The V gene's germline CDR1 is SGHVS and CDR2 FNYEAQ. This CDR3 spans 15 amino acids. Unmatched junction bases numbered 5, after V lost 5 bases and J lost 0 bases. This CDR3 is CASSTGTGSSYEQYF. CDR3 nucleotides: TGTGCCAGCAGCACGGGGACAGGGAGCTCCTACGAGCAGTACTTC. The full variable domain, in which reference TRBV7-6 and TRBJ2-7 provide the parts outside the CDR3, is GAGVSQSPRYKVTKRGQDVALRCDPISGHVSLYWYRQALGQGPEFLTYFNYEAQQDKSGLPNDRFSAERPEGSISTLTIQRTEQRDSAMYRCASSTGTGSSYEQYFGPGTRLTVT.

This clonotype has ten or more counts. The rearrangement links TRBV20-1 to TRBJ1-6; 8 positions match TRBD1. Germline-derived CDR1 and CDR2 are DFQATT and SNEGSKA (reference sequence). This CDR3 contains 15 residues. Trimming at V came to 5 bases and at J to 8 bases, leaving 11 bases not matched to a gene. The CDR3 is CSAQRAGQVDSPLHF. The CDR3, as DNA: TGCAGTGCTCAACGGGCGGGACAGGTCGATTCACCCCTCCACTTT.

The table lists this clonotype with many counts. The chain carries TRBV20-1 and TRBJ2-2; 11 bases agree with TRBD2. The ends lost 4 bases at V and 3 bases at J; junction bases unmatched: 4. Germline lookup yields CDR1 DFQATT and CDR2 SNEGSKA (reference sequence). The CDR3 sequence is 15 residues long. The CDR3: CSAILAGGYTGELFF. The CDR3 DNA sequence: TGCAGTGCTATCCTAGCGGGAGGATACACCGGGGAGCTGTTTTTT.

This clonotype was counted a few times. The chain joins TRBV14 to TRBJ2-1; D is possibly TRBD1 or TRBD2 (5 bases each). Germline CDR1 is SGHDN and CDR2 is FVKESK. CDR3 size: 13 residues. Trimming took off 0 bases at V and 15 bases at J, with 15 bases between the two ends. The CDR3 reads CASSQDTRGVGFF. The CDR3 bases are TGTGCCAGCAGCCAAGATACTAGGGGAGTAGGGTTCTTC.

The table lists this clonotype with many counts. This chain joins TRBV7-3 and TRBJ2-1; 11 nucleotides align to TRBD2. This CDR3 region has 16 residues. Trimming at V came to 5 bases and at J to 3 bases, leaving 6 bases not matched to a gene. Germline CDR1 reads SGHTA; CDR2 reads FQGTGA. CDR3 nucleotides: TGTGCCAGCAGCCCAGGACTAGCGGGCAACTACAATGAGCAGTTCTTC. Translation: CASSPGLAGNYNEQFF.

This chain connects TRBV5-1 to TRBJ2-7; TRBD2 agrees at 10 bases. The germline CDR1 and CDR2 sequences are SGHRS and YFSETQ. The CDR3 has 14 residues. V gave up 8 bases and J gave up 5 bases; unmatched junction bases: 10. Written as DNA, the CDR3 is TGCGCCAGTCATTTTTCTAGCGGGAGCGACGAGCAGTACTTC. As protein: CASHFSSGSDEQYF.

There are many counts of this clonotype. The V call is TRBV5-1, the J call TRBJ2-7; the D call may be TRBD1 or TRBD2 (5 bases each). The ends were cut back, 4 bases at V and 7 bases at J, with 12 bases in the middle. The germline CDR1 and CDR2 sequences are SGHRS and YFSETQ. The CDR3 runs 12 residues. Written as DNA, the CDR3 is TGCGCCAGCAGCCCCGGGACGGAAGAGCAGTACTTC. Its translation is CASSPGTEEQYF. Looking up the rest from reference TRBV5-1 and TRBJ2-7 gives the full variable domain: KAGVTQTPRYLIKTRGQQVTLSCSPISGHRSVSWYQQTPGQGLQFLFEYFSETQRNKGNFPGRFSGRQFSNSRSEMNVSTLELGDSALYLCASSPGTEEQYFGPGTRLTVT.

This clonotype was seen many times. The chain joins TRBV7-2 to TRBJ2-7; TRBD2 matches 7 bases. From germline, CDR1 is SGHTA and CDR2 FQGNSA. V was pared by 0 bases and J by 7 bases, with 6 bases of the junction left unmatched. This CDR3 contains 14 residues. CDR3 sequence reads: CASSLAPAGYEQYF. The CDR3 region has the DNA TGTGCCAGCAGCTTAGCTCCAGCGGGATATGAGCAGTACTTC.

This clonotype was found a few times. The chain has TRBV20-1 and TRBJ2-4; perhaps TRBD2 as D (6 bases). Germline V lookup: CDR1 DFQATT, CDR2 SNEGSKA (reference sequence). Trimming took off 6 bases at V and 10 bases at J, with 25 bases between the two ends. This CDR3 is 15 amino acids long. DNA of the CDR3: TGCAGTGCCCAACCTCCCCGGGGCATCGGAGGGATTCAGTACTTC. Translation: CSAQPPRGIGGIQYF.